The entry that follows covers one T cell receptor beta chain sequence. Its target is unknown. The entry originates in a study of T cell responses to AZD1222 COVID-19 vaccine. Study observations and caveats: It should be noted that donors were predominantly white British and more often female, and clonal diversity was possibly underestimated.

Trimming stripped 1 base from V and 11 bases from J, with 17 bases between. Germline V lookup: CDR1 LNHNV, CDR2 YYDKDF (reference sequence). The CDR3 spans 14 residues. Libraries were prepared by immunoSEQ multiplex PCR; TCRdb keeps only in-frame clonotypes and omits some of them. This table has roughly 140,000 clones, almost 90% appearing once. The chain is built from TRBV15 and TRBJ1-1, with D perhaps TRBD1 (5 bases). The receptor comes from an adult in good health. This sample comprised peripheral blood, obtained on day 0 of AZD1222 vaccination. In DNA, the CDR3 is TGTGCCACCAGCAGAGGGGGTGACAGTGCTTACGCTTTCTTT. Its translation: CATSRGGDSAYAFF.